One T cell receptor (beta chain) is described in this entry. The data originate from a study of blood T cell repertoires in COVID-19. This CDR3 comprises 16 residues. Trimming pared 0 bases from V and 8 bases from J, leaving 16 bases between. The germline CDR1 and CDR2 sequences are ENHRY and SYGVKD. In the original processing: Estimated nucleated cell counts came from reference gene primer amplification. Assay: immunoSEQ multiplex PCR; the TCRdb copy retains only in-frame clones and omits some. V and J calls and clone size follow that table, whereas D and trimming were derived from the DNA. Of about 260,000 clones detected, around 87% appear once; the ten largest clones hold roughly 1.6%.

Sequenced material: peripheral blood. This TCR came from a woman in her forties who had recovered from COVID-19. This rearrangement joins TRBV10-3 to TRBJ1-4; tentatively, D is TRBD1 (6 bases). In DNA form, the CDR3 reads TGTGCCATCAGTGAGTCGACTCCAGGGGCCGAGGAAAAACTGTTTTTT. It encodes CAISESTPGAEEKLFF.